This T cell receptor (beta chain) was observed in a study of blood T cell repertoires in COVID-19. From germline, CDR1 is SGHTA and CDR2 FQGNSA. V lost 1 base, J lost 1 base, and 11 bases lay in between. There are 16 residues in the CDR3. Data came from immunoSEQ multiplex PCR; TCRdb stores just in-frame clones and leaves some out. The sample has approximately 35,000 clones, 85% seen once. This clone was counted a single time. The sequenced sample consisted of peripheral blood. This chain joins TRBV7-2 and TRBJ2-1; D may be TRBD2 (6 bases). The receptor was isolated from a man aged 55-75 years with active COVID-19. The CDR3 DNA is TGTGCCAGCAGCTTAGTAGGGGCGGGATCCTACAATGAGCAGTTCTTC. This sequence encodes CASSLVGAGSYNEQFF. Variable domain in full (rest from reference TRBV7-2 and TRBJ2-1): GAGVSQSPSNKVTEKGKDVELRCDPISGHTALYWYRQSLGQGLEFLIYFQGNSAPDKSGLPSDRFSAERTGGSVSTLTIQRTQQEDSAVYLCASSLVGAGSYNEQFFGPGTRLTVL.